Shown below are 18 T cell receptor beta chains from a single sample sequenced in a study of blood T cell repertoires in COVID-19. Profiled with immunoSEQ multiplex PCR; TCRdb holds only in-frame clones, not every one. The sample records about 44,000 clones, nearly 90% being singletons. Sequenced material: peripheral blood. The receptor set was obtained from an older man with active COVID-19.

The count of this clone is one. The CDR3 coding sequence is TGTGCCAGCAGCCGGCCGACAGGGGAGCGTGAAGCTTTCTTT. Translating it yields CASSRPTGEREAFF. V usage is TRBV6-2 or TRBV6-3 and J usage is TRBJ1-1; TRBD1 matches at 8 bases. CDR3 length: 14 amino acids. Per the germline V gene, CDR1 is MNHEY and CDR2 is SVGEGT. V lost 6 bases and J lost 7; bases outside the gene matches: 10.

The CDR3 loop is CASTPVGQGAGGYTF. CDR3 coding DNA: TGTGCCAGCACCCCCGTTGGACAGGGGGCAGGTGGCTACACCTTC. The chain has TRBV5-8 and TRBJ1-2; 11 bases are shared with TRBD1. Germline V CDR1 and CDR2: SGHTS, YDEGEE. With 6 bases clipped from V and 7 bases from J, the junction kept 11 bases outside the gene matches. This CDR3 comprises 15 residues.

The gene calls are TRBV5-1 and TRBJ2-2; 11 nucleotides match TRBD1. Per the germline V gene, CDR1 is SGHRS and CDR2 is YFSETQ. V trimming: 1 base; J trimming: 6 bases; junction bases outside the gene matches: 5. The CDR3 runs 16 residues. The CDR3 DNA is TGCGCCAGCAGCTTGTCCCCGGGACAGGGGGCCGGGGAGCTGTTTTTT. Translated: CASSLSPGQGAGELFF.

The chain's CDR3 is CASSLIRGNYEQYF. The CDR3 nucleotides read TGTGCCAGCAGCTTAATCCGCGGGAACTACGAGCAGTACTTC. The chain links TRBV7-3 to TRBJ2-7; TRBD2 is a possible D gene (6 bases). V lost 1 base, J lost 3 bases, and 10 bases lay in between. This CDR3 is 14 amino acids long. Per germline, CDR1 SGHTA and CDR2 FQGTGA.

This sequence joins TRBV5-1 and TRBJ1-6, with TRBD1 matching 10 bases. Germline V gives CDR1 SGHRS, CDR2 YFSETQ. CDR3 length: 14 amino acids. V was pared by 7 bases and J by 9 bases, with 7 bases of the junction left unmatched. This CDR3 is CASRAGTGVSPLHF. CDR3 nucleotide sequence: TGCGCCAGCCGCGCCGGGACAGGGGTTTCACCCCTCCACTTT.

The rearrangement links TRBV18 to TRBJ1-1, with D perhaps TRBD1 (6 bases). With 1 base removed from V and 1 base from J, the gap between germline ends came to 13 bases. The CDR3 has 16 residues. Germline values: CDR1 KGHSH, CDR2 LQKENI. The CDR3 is CASSPQRGQPNTEAFF. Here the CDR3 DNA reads TGTGCCAGCTCACCACAACGGGGACAACCGAACACTGAAGCTTTCTTT.

The CDR3 here is CAISERTENTEAFF. The CDR3 bases are TGTGCCATCAGTGAAAGGACAGAGAACACTGAAGCTTTCTTT. This sequence joins TRBV10-3 and TRBJ1-1; possible D gene TRBD1, 6 bases. The CDR3 is made up of 14 amino acids. With 3 bases removed from V and 1 base from J, the gap between germline ends came to 9 bases. CDR1 is ENHRY, CDR2 SYGVKD, per germline.

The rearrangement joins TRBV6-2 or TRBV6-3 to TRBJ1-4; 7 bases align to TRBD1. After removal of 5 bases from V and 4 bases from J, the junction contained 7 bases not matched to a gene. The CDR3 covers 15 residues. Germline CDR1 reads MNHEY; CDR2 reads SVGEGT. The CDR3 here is CASSKAGTVNEKLFF. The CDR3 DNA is TGTGCCAGCAGTAAAGCCGGGACAGTTAATGAAAAACTGTTTTTT.

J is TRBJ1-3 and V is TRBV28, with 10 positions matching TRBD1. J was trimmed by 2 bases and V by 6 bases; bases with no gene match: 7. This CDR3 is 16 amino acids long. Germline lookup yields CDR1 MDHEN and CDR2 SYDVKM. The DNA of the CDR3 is TGTGCCAGCAGCTCGCCGGGACAGGGGACTGGAAACACCATATATTTT. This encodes CASSSPGQGTGNTIYF.

The CDR3 loop is CASSVQGGEPQHF. The CDR3, as DNA: TGTGCCAGCAGTGTACAAGGGGGCGAGCCCCAGCATTTT. The chain carries TRBV6-4 and TRBJ1-5; 7 nucleotides align to TRBD1. The CDR3 runs to 13 residues. The germline V gene has CDR1 MRHNA and CDR2 SNTAGT. Trimming removed 4 bases from V and 8 bases from J; junction bases left unmatched: 5.

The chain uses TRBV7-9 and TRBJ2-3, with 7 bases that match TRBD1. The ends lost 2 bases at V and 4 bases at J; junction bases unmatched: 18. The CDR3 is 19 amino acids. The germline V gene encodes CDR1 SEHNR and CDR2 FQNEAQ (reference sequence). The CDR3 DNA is TGTGCCAGCAGCTTATGGGTTGCGGGCGGACAGGCCGGCTCAGATACGCAGTATTTT. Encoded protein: CASSLWVAGGQAGSDTQYF.

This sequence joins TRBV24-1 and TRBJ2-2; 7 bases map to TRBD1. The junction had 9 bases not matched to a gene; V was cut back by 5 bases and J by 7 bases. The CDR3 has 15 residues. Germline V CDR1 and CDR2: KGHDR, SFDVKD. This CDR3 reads CATSGVTGIDGELFF. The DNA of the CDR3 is TGTGCCACCAGTGGTGTGACAGGGATTGACGGGGAGCTGTTTTTT.

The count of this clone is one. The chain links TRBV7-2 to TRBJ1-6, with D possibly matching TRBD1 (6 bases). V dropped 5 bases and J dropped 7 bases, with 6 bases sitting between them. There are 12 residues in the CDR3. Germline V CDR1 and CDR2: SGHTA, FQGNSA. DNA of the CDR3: TGTGCCAGCAGCCAGGGGAATTCACCCCTCCACTTT. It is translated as CASSQGNSPLHF.

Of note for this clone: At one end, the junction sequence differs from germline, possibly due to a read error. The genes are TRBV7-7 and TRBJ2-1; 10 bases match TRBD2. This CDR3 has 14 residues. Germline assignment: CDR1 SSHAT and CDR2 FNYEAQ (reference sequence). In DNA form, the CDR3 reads TGTGCTAGCACCCCAGCGGGGGGGGACAATGAGCAGTTCTTC. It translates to CASTPAGGDNEQFF.

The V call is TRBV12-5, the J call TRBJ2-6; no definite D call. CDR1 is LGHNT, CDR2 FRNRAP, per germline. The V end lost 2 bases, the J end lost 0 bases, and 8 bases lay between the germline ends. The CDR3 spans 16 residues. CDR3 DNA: TGTGCTAGTGGTTTGATACTGCCCTCTGGGGCCAACGTCCTGACTTTC. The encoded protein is CASGLILPSGANVLTF. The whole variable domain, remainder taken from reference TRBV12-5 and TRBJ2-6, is DARVTQTPRHKVTEMGQEVTMRCQPILGHNTVFWYRQTMMQGLELLAYFRNRAPLDDSGMPKDRFSAEMPDATLATLKIQPSEPRDSAVYFCASGLILPSGANVLTFGAGSRLTVL.

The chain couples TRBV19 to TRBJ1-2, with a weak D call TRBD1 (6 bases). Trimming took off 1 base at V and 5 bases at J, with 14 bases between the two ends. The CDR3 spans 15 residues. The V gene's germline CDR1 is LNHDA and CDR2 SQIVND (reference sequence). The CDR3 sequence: CASSIGGGAKYGYTF. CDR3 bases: TGTGCCAGTAGTATAGGTGGGGGCGCAAAATATGGCTACACCTTC.

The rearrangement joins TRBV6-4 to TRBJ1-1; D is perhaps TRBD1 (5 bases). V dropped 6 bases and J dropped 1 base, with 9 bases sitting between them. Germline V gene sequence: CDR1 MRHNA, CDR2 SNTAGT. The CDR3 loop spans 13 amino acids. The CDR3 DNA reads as TGTGCCAGCAGCCTTACAGGGAACACTGAAGCTTTCTTT. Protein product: CASSLTGNTEAFF.

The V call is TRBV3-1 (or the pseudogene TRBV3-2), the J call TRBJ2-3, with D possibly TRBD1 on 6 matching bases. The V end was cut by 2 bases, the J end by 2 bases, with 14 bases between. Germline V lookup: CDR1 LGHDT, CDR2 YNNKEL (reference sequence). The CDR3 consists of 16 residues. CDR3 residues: CASSQQGSHSTDTQYF. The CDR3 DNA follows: TGTGCCAGCAGCCAACAGGGGTCCCACTCCACAGATACGCAGTATTTT.